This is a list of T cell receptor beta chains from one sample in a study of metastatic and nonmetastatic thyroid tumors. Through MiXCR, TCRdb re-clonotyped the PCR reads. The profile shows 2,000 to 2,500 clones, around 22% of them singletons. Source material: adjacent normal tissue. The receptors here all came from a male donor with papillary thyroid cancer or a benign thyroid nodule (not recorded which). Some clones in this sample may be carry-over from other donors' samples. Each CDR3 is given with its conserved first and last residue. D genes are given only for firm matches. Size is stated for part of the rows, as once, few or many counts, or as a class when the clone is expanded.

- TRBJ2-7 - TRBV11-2 CASSLALAPYEQYF TGTGCCAGCAGCTTAGCGCTAGCGCCCTACGAGCAGTACTTC
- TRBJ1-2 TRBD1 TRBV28 CASRTAGTGYGYTF TGTGCCAGCAGAACCGCCGGGACAGGCTATGGCTACACCTTC
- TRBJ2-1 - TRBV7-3 CASSPSGGITPYNEQFF TGTGCCAGCAGCCCATCGGGTGGGATAACCCCGTACAATGAGCAGTTCTTC
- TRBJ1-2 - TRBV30 CAWFVAPYGYTF TGTGCCTGGTTCGTGGCCCCCTATGGCTACACCTTC
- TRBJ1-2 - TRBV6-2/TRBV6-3 CASSPTQNYGYTF TGTGCCAGCAGCCCTACTCAGAACTATGGCTACACCTTC
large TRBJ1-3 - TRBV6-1 CASSPLNMGNTIYF TGTGCCAGCAGCCCCTTAAATATGGGAAACACCATATATTTT
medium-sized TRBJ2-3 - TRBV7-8 CASSQLAGSTDTQYF TGTGCCAGCAGCCAATTGGCGGGGAGCACAGATACGCAGTATTTT
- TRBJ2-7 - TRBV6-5 CASKLNISPSYEQYF TGTGCCAGCAAGTTAAACATCTCCCCCTCCTACGAGCAGTACTTC
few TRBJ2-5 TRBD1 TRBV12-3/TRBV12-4 CASSWTGYGQETQYF TGTGCCAGCAGTTGGACAGGGTACGGCCAAGAGACCCAGTACTTC
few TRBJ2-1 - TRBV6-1 CASSTGYDEQFF TGTGCCAGCAGTACAGGGTACGATGAGCAGTTCTTC
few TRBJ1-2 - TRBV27 CASSLSSWDGYTF TGTGCCAGCAGTTTATCGTCCTGGGATGGCTACACCTTC
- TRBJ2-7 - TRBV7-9 CASGWGSSSYEQYF TGTGCCAGTGGCTGGGGCAGCAGCTCCTACGAGCAGTACTTC
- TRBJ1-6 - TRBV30 CAWSGGLISPLHF TGTGCCTGGTCGGGGGGGTTGATTTCACCCCTCCACTTT
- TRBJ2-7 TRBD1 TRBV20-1 CSARDSWTGRQNEQYF TGCAGTGCTAGAGACTCATGGACAGGGCGACAAAACGAGCAGTACTTC
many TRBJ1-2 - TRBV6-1 CASRPNRAGGYTF TGTGCCAGCAGGCCGAACAGGGCGGGCGGCTACACCTTC
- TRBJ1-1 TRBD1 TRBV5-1 CASSSSQGVNTEAFF TGCGCCAGCAGCTCTTCACAGGGGGTGAACACTGAAGCTTTCTTT
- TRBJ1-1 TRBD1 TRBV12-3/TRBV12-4 CASRGQGFLTEAFF TGTGCCAGCAGGGGACAGGGCTTTCTCACTGAAGCTTTCTTT
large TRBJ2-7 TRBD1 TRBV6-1 CASGDRGPYEQYF TGTGCCAGCGGGGACAGGGGCCCCTACGAGCAGTACTTC
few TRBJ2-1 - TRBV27 CASSFRPPEQFF TGTGCCAGCAGTTTTAGGCCCCCTGAGCAGTTCTTC
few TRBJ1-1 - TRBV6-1 CVGSDRGIMNTVAFF TGTGTCGGCAGTGATCGTGGGATTATGAACACTGTAGCTTTCTTT
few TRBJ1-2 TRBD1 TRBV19 CASGVPGQFYGYTF TGTGCCAGTGGAGTCCCGGGACAGTTCTATGGCTACACCTTC
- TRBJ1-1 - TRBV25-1 CASSGVGGTEAFF TGTGCCAGCAGTGGAGTTGGGGGCACTGAAGCTTTCTTT
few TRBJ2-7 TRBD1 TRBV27 CASSFRGLISYEQYF TGTGCCAGCAGTTTCAGGGGGCTGATCTCCTACGAGCAGTACTTC
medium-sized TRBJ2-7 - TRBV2 CASSVGRGGTYEQYF TGTGCCAGCAGTGTGGGGAGGGGGGGCACCTACGAGCAGTACTTC
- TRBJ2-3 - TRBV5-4 CASSLEVGGVADTQYF TGTGCCAGCAGCTTGGAGGTGGGAGGAGTGGCAGATACGCAGTATTTT
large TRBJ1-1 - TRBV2 CASSVIVVAEAFF TGTGCCAGCAGTGTTATTGTGGTCGCGGAAGCTTTCTTT
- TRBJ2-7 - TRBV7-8 CASSLGAETLLEQYF TGTGCCAGCAGCTTAGGGGCAGAAACGCTGCTCGAGCAGTACTTC
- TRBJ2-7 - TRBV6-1 CASMRTYEQYF TGTGCCAGCATGAGAACCTACGAGCAGTACTTC
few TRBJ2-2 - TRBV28 CASSLLWGARLKNTGELFF TGTGCCAGCAGTTTATTGTGGGGGGCGAGGTTGAAGAACACCGGGGAGCTGTTTTTT
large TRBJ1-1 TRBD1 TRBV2 CATRRNLQGWTEAFF TGTGCCACCAGAAGGAATCTACAGGGGTGGACTGAAGCTTTCTTT
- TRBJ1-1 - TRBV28 CASSPRGQIEAFF TGTGCCAGCAGCCCACGCGGACAGATTGAAGCTTTCTTT
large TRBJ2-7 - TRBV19 CASSMGAHSYEQYF TGTGCCAGTAGTATGGGAGCGCACTCCTACGAGCAGTACTTC
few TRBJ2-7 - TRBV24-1 CATSDSTYEQYF TGTGCCACCAGTGATTCAACCTACGAGCAGTACTTC
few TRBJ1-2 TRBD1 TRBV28 CASSWGQGSRGYGYTF TGTGCCAGCAGTTGGGGACAGGGCTCTCGTGGCTATGGCTACACCTTC
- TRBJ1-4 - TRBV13 CASSFSPSFGEKLFF TGTGCCAGCAGCTTCAGTCCCAGTTTTGGGGAAAAACTGTTTTTT
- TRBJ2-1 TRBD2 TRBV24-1 CATSDPLAGGLNEQFF TGTGCCACCAGTGACCCCTTAGCGGGGGGCCTGAATGAGCAGTTCTTC
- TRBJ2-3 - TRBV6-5 CASSYGSPGRSTDTQYF TGTGCCAGCAGTTATGGGTCTCCGGGACGGAGCACAGATACGCAGTATTTT
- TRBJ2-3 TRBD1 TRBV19 CASSGLGQGATKDTQYF TGTGCCAGTAGTGGACTGGGACAGGGGGCAACTAAAGATACGCAGTATTTT
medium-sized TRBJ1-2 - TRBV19 CASSPRNLRAQGYGYTF TGTGCCAGTAGTCCCCGGAACCTACGGGCTCAGGGCTATGGCTACACCTTC
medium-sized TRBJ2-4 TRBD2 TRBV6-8 CASSYGALAGLAKNIQYF TGTGCCAGCAGTTACGGGGCACTAGCGGGACTAGCCAAAAACATTCAGTACTTC
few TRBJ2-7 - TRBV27 CASSATMSEQYF TGTGCCAGCAGTGCGACCATGAGCGAGCAGTACTTC
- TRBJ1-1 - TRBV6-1 CASSVDGTNTEAFF TGTGCCAGCAGTGTGGACGGAACGAACACTGAAGCTTTCTTT
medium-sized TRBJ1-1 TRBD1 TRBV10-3 CAISNPGQGNTEAFF TGTGCCATCAGTAACCCGGGACAGGGGAACACTGAAGCTTTCTTT
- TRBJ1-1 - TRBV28 CASKDIRRTKRDTEAFF TGTGCCAGCAAAGATATTCGTAGGACTAAGAGGGACACTGAAGCTTTCTTT
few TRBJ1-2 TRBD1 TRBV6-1 CASSPWDSHNYGYTF TGTGCCAGCAGCCCCTGGGACAGCCACAACTATGGCTACACCTTC
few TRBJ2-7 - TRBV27 CASSLDRNTYEQYF TGTGCCAGCAGTTTAGACAGGAACACCTACGAGCAGTACTTC
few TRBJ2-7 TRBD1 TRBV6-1 CASSDRDRGPYEQYF TGTGCCAGCAGTGATAGGGACAGGGGCCCCTACGAGCAGTACTTC
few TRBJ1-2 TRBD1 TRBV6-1 CASSGSSGDSGYTF TGTGCCAGCAGTGGTTCGTCAGGGGACAGTGGCTACACCTTC
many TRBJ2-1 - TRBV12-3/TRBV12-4 CASSFSGEDEQFF TGTGCCAGCAGTTTCTCGGGGGAAGATGAGCAGTTCTTC
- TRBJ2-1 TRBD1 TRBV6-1 CASRLQGTSNEQFF TGTGCCAGCAGGCTACAGGGGACCAGCAATGAGCAGTTCTTC
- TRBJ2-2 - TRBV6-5 CASSYSIGGQRGTGELFF TGTGCCAGCAGTTACTCGATTGGAGGCCAAAGAGGCACCGGGGAGCTGTTTTTT
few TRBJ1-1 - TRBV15 CATSRDLKNTEAFF TGTGCCACCAGCAGAGATCTGAAGAACACTGAAGCTTTCTTT